This T cell receptor beta chain was profiled in a study of T cells in Graves' hyperthyroidism and ophthalmopathy. Broader study findings: The majority of expanded thyroid clonotypes above 0.001 also appeared in blood. A median about 6.2 months before onset, the model predicted ophthalmopathy.

Patients with uncontrolled infections, other autoimmune diseases, pregnancy or lactation were excluded. This clonotype was counted between two and nine times. What it recognizes is unknown. Researchers took RNA transcripts and amplified the TCR beta CDR3 regions from them. The HTBI primer set drove a first-round RT-PCR of the TCR CDR3. MiXCR was run by TCRdb on the multiplex PCR reads, yielding one entry per CDR3 protein. The repertoire holds over 150,000 distinct CDR3 sequences, with approximately 16% as singletons. V lost 4 bases and J lost 3; bases outside the gene matches: 8. Germline V CDR1 and CDR2: LNHDA, SQIVND (reference sequence). The CDR3 covers 15 residues.

J is TRBJ2-7 and V is TRBV19; 8 nucleotides align to TRBD1. Sample: blood. This clonotype was sampled from a woman in her fifties or sixties with Graves' hyperthyroidism. The CDR3 is CASSKTGVSGYEQYF. CDR3 coding DNA: TGTGCCAGTAGTAAGACAGGGGTATCAGGCTACGAGCAGTACTTC.